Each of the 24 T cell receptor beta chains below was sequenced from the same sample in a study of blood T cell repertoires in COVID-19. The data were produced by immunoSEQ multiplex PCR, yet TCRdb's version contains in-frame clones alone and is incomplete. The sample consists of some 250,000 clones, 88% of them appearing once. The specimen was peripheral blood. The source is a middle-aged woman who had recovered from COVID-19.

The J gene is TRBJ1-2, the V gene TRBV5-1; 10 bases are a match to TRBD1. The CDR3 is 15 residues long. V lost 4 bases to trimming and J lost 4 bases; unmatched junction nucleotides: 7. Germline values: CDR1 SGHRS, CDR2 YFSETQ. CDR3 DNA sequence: TGCGCCAGCAGCCCCGGACAGGGGGAGGGCTATGGCTACACCTTC. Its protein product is CASSPGQGEGYGYTF.

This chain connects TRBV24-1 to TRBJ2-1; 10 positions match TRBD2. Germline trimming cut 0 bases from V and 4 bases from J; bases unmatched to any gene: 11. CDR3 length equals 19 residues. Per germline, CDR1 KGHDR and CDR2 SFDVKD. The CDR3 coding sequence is TGTGCCACCAGTGATTTGCCTGGGGCTAGCGGGAGCACTTACAATGAGCAGTTCTTC. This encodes CATSDLPGASGSTYNEQFF.

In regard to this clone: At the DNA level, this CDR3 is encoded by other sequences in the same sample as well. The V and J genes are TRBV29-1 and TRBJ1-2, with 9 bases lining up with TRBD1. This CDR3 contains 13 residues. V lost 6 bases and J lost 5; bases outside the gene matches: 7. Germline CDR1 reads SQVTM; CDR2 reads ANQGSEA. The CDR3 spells CSVVRTGAYGYTF. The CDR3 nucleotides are TGCAGCGTCGTAAGGACAGGGGCTTATGGCTACACCTTC.

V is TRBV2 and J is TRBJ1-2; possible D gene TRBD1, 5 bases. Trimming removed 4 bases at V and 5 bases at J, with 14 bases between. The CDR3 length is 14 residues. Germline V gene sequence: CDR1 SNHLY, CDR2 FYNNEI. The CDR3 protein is CASSVGTVRYGYTF. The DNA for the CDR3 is TGTGCCAGCAGTGTGGGGACTGTTAGGTATGGCTACACCTTC.

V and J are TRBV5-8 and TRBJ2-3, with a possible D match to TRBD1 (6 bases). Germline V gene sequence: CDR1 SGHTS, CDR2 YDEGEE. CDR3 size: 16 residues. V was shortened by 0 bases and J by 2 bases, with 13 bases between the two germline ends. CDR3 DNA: TGTGCCAGCAGCTTGGGGGTGGGACACTACACAGATACGCAGTATTTT. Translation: CASSLGVGHYTDTQYF.

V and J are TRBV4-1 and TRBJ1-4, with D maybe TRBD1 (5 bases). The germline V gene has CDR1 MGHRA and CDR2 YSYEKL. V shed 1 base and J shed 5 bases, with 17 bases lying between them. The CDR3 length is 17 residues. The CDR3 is CASSQGGTGALNEKLFF. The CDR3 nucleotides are TGCGCCAGCAGCCAAGGGGGGACGGGAGCACTGAATGAAAAACTGTTTTTT.

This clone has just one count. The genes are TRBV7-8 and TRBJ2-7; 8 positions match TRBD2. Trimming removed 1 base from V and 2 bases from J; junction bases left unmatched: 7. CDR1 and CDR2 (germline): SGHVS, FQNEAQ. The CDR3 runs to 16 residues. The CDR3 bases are TGTGCCAGCAGCTTAGTCCCAATAGCGGGGACCTACGAGCAGTACTTC. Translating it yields CASSLVPIAGTYEQYF.

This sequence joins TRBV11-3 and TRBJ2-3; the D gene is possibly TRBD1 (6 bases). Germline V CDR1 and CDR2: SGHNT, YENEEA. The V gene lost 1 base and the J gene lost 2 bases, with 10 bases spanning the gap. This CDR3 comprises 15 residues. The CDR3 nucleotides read TGTGCCAGCAGCTTAGGTCAGGGGAACACAGATACGCAGTATTTT. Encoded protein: CASSLGQGNTDTQYF.

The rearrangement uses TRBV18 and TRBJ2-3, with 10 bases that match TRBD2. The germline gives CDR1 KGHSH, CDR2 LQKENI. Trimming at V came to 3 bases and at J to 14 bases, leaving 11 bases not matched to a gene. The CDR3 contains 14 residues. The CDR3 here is CASSPGTSATGAYF. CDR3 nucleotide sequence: TGTGCCAGCTCACCCGGGACTAGCGCCACTGGGGCGTATTTT.

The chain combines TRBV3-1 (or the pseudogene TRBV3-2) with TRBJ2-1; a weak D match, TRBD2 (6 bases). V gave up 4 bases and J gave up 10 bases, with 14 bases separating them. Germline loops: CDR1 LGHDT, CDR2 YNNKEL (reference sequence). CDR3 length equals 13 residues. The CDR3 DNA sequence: TGTGCCAGCAGCCCTCTAGCGACCGGGGAGCAGTTCTTC. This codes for CASSPLATGEQFF.

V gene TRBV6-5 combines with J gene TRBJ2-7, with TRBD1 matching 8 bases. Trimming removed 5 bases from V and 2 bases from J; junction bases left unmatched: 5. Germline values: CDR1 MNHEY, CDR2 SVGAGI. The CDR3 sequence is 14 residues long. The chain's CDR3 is CASSPRTGPYEQYV. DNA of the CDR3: TGTGCCAGCAGTCCCAGGACAGGGCCCTACGAGCAGTACGTC.

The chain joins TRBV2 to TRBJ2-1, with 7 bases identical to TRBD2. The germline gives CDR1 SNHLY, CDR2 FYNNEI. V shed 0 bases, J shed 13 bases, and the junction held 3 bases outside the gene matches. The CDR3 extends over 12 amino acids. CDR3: CASSEAGGLQFF. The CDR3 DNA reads TGTGCCAGCAGTGAAGCGGGGGGACTACAGTTCTTC.

The chain's CDR3 is CASRTLRRPSYNEQFF. CDR3 DNA sequence: TGTGCCAGCAGGACCCTGCGGCGACCGTCCTACAATGAGCAGTTCTTC. This chain uses TRBV2 with TRBJ2-1; D call uncertain. Trimming left V 6 bases short and J 1 base short, with 16 bases between. The length of the CDR3 is 16 residues. The V gene's germline CDR1 is SNHLY and CDR2 FYNNEI.

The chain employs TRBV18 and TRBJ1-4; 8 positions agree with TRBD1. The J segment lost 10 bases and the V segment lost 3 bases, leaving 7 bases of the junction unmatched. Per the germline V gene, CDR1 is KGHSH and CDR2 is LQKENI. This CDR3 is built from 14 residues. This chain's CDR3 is CASSPQGARGKLFF. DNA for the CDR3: TGTGCCAGCTCACCGCAGGGGGCCAGAGGAAAACTGTTTTTT.

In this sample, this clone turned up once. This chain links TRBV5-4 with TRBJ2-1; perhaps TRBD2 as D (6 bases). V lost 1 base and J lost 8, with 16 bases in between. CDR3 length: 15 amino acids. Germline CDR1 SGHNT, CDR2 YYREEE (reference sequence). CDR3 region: CASSLSGRPRDEQFF. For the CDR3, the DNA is TGTGCCAGCAGCTTGTCGGGGAGGCCCCGCGATGAGCAGTTCTTC.

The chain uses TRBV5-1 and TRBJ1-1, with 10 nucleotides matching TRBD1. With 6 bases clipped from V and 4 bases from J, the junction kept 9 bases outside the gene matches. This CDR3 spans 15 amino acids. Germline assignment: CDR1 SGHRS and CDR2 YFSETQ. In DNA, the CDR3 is TGCGCCAGCACCTCGGGACAGGGGTTCCCCACTGAAGCTTTCTTT. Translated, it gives CASTSGQGFPTEAFF.

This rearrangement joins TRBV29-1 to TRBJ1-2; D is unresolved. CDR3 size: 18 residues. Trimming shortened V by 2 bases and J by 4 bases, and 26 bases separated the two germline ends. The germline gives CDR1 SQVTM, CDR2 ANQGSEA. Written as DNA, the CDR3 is TGCAGCGTTGAACCCTACCACTCAACGGGTGGTGTGGCCTATGGCTACACCTTC. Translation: CSVEPYHSTGGVAYGYTF.

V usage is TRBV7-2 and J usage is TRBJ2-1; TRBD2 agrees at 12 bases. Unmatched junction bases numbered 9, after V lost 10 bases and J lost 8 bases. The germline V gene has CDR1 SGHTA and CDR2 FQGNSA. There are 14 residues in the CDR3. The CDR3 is CATAGPSGRDEQFF. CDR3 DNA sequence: TGTGCCACCGCGGGGCCTAGCGGGAGGGATGAGCAGTTCTTC.

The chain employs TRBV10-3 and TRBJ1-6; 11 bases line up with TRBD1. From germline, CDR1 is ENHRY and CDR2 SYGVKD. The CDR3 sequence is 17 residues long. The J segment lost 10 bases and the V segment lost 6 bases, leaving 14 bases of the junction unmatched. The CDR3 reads CAISPLGTGGRGSPLHF. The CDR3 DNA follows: TGTGCCATCAGCCCACTAGGGACAGGGGGTCGCGGGTCACCCCTCCACTTT.

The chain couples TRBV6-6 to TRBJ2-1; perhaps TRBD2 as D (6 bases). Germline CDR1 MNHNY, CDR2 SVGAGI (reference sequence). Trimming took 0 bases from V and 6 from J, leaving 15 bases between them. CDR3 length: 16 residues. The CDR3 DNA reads TGTGCCAGCAGTTACTCCCGGGGGAGAGCCGCCAATGAGCAGTTCTTC. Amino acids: CASSYSRGRAANEQFF.

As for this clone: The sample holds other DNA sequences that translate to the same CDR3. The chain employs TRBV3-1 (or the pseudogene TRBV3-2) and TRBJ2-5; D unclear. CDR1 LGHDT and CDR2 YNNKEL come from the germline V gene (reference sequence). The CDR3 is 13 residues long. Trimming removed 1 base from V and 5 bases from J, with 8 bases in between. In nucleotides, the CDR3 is TGTGCCAGCAGCCAAGTCGGCGGTGAGACCCAGTACTTC. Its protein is CASSQVGGETQYF.

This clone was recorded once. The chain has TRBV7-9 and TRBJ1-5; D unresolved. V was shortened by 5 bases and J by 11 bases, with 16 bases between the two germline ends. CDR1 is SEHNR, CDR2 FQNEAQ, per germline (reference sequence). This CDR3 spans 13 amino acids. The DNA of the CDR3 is TGTGCCAGCAGCCCGGAAGTTCCCGGGGCCCAGCATTTT. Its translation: CASSPEVPGAQHF.

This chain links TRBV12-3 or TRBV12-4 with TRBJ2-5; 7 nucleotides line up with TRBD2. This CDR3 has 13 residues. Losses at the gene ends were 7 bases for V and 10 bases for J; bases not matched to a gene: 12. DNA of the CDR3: TGTGCCAGCACCGGGGGGAGCCCGGGGGGCCAGTACTTC. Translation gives CASTGGSPGGQYF.

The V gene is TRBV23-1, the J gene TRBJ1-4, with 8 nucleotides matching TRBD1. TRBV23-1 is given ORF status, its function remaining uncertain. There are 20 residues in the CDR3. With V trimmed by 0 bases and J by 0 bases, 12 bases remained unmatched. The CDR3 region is CASSQSWAARGQTTNEKLFF. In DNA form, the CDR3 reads TGCGCCAGCAGTCAATCATGGGCGGCCAGGGGGCAAACAACTAATGAAAAACTGTTTTTT.